A single sample gave rise to the 2 T cell receptor beta chains below, sequenced in a study of OX40 agonist ivuxolimab in advanced cancers. Clones were sequenced by immunoSEQ multiplex PCR, and TCRdb holds only the in-frame ones, with some missing. The table has 85,000 to 100,000 clones, roughly 94% seen once. Sequenced material: CD4+ or CD8+ T cells sorted from blood, taken in a trial of the OX40 agonist ivuxolimab. Receptor source: an adult with an advanced solid tumor such as melanoma, head and neck, liver or kidney cancer.

J is TRBJ2-2 and V is TRBV27, with 7 bases that match TRBD1. CDR3 length: 18 residues. V gave up 1 base and J gave up 0 bases; unmatched junction bases: 8. CDR1 and CDR2 (germline): MNHEY, SMNVEV (reference sequence). The CDR3 DNA follows: TGTGCCAGCAGTTTATACACTACAGGGGTCGCGAACACCGGGGAGCTGTTTTTT. Residues: CASSLYTTGVANTGELFF.

The count of this clone is one. The rearrangement joins TRBV7-2 to TRBJ2-1; possibly TRBD2 for D (5 bases). Per germline, CDR1 SGHTA and CDR2 FQGNSA. Deletions cut 1 base from V and 10 bases from J, with 14 bases between. This CDR3 spans 14 amino acids. CDR3 amino acids: CASSLGLDTGEQFF. The CDR3 DNA follows: TGTGCCAGCAGCTTAGGGCTCGATACGGGGGAGCAGTTCTTC.